Shown below are 7 T cell receptor beta chains from a single sample sequenced in a study of control samples from healthy donors and cancer patients. The assay was immunoSEQ multiplex PCR, and TCRdb's table has in-frame clones only and misses some. The table records 190,000 or so clones, around 93% of them present only once. The sample was blood. Receptor source: a young man in good health.

V is TRBV6-5 and J is TRBJ1-1, with D unresolved. Germline V gene sequence: CDR1 MNHEY, CDR2 SVGAGI. The CDR3 runs to 11 residues. The V end was cut by 6 bases, the J end by 5 bases, with 7 bases between. The CDR3 sequence is CASRMVTEAFF. The CDR3 coding sequence is TGTGCCAGCAGGATGGTGACTGAAGCTTTCTTT.

The chain combines TRBV7-8 with TRBJ2-7; TRBD2 might be the D (5 bases). The V end lost 5 bases, the J end lost 7 bases, and 18 bases lay between the germline ends. CDR1 and CDR2 (germline): SGHVS, FQNEAQ. This CDR3 is 14 amino acids long. Written as DNA, the CDR3 is TGTGCCAGCAGCCGAGGGATTTTAACGGGAGAGCAGTACTTC. This codes for CASSRGILTGEQYF.

The chain uses TRBV19 and TRBJ1-2; D perhaps matches TRBD1 (5 bases). The CDR3 contains 15 residues. Trimming removed 2 bases at V and 6 bases at J, with 16 bases between. Germline V CDR1 and CDR2: LNHDA, SQIVND (reference sequence). The CDR3 sequence is CASSIRGRDFDGYTF. The CDR3 DNA reads as TGTGCCAGTAGTATAAGGGGCAGGGACTTCGATGGCTACACCTTC. Looking up the rest from reference TRBV19 and TRBJ1-2 gives the full variable domain: DGGITQSPKYLFRKEGQNVTLSCEQNLNHDAMYWYRQDPGQGLRLIYYSQIVNDFQKGDIAEGYSVSREKKESFPLTVTSAQKNPTAFYLCASSIRGRDFDGYTFGSGTRLTVV.

V is TRBV18 and J is TRBJ2-2; the D gene could be TRBD1 or TRBD2 (6 bases each). Per germline, CDR1 KGHSH and CDR2 LQKENI. V was cut by 0 bases and J by 5 bases, with 13 bases left in between. The CDR3 is 16 amino acids. This chain's CDR3 is CASSPPSRGQTGELFF. CDR3 nucleotide sequence: TGTGCCAGCTCACCACCGAGCCGGGGGCAAACCGGGGAGCTGTTTTTT.

This chain connects TRBV5-5 to TRBJ2-7; D is undetermined. The CDR3 is 16 amino acids. Deletions cut 0 bases from V and 0 bases from J, with 13 bases between. Germline CDR1 SGHKS, CDR2 YYEKEE (reference sequence). The CDR3 loop reads CASSLGPYSSSYEQYF. In DNA form, the CDR3 reads TGTGCCAGCAGCTTGGGTCCGTACTCATCCTCCTACGAGCAGTACTTC.

The genes are TRBV18 and TRBJ1-2; perhaps TRBD1 as D (5 bases). The CDR3 runs 14 residues. Per the germline V gene, CDR1 is KGHSH and CDR2 is LQKENI. The germline V and J ends were trimmed by 3 bases and 2 bases, with 10 bases remaining between them. CDR3 in amino acids: CASSPAGTNYGYTF. In nucleotides, the CDR3 is TGTGCCAGCTCACCCGCCGGGACCAACTATGGCTACACCTTC.

The V gene is TRBV29-1, the J gene TRBJ2-1, with 8 bases lining up with TRBD2. The V gene's germline CDR1 is SQVTM and CDR2 ANQGSEA. The V segment lost 8 bases and the J segment 9 bases; nucleotides outside the gene matches: 18. The CDR3 contains 15 residues. This CDR3 is CSTFHPSGYGIEQFF. The CDR3 nucleotides read TGCAGCACCTTTCATCCTAGCGGGTACGGTATTGAGCAGTTCTTC.